Below are 3 T cell receptor beta chains sequenced from a single sample in a study of T cells in Graves' hyperthyroidism and ophthalmopathy. RNA transcripts were the template for amplifying TCR beta CDR3 regions. The study used the HTBI primer set for a first-round RT-PCR of the TCR CDR3. TCRdb fed the multiplex PCR reads into MiXCR, producing one record per CDR3 protein. The data contain a few hundred thousand distinct CDR3 sequences, around 46% of them seen just once; the ten biggest clones take up around 8%. Sequenced: peripheral blood or thyroid tissue (not recorded which). These TCRs come from a woman between 18 and 29 years old with Graves' hyperthyroidism.

This clonotype came up many times. V is TRBV7-9 and J is TRBJ2-1; D not resolved. From germline, CDR1 is SEHNR and CDR2 FQNEAQ (reference sequence). Between the trimmed V and J ends, which lost 1 base and 7 bases, there was a span of 2 bases. The CDR3 totals 11 residues. CDR3 in DNA: TGTGCCAGCAGCTTAGGGAATGAGCAGTTCTTC. Translation gives CASSLGNEQFF. Together with reference TRBV7-9 and TRBJ2-1, the CDR3 gives the full variable domain: DTGVSQNPRHKITKRGQNVTFRCDPISEHNRLYWYRQTLGQGPEFLTYFQNEAQLEKSRLLSDRFSAERPKGSFSTLEIQRTEQGDSAMYLCASSLGNEQFFGPGTRLTVL.

The chain joins TRBV6-5 to TRBJ2-7, with 9 bases matching TRBD2. This CDR3 region has 14 residues. The germline V gene encodes CDR1 MNHEY and CDR2 SVGAGI. J gave up 1 base and V 6 bases, and 4 bases lay outside the gene matches. CDR3: CASRSSGASYEQYF. The CDR3 coding sequence is TGTGCCAGCAGATCTAGCGGGGCTTCCTACGAGCAGTACTTC.

This rearrangement joins TRBV2 to TRBJ1-5; D call uncertain. This CDR3 comprises 16 residues. Germline-derived CDR1 and CDR2 are SNHLY and FYNNEI. V was pared by 1 base and J by 3 bases, with 13 bases between. The CDR3 spells CASSEGLAGYNQPQHF. The CDR3 nucleotides are TGTGCCAGCAGTGAAGGTCTAGCGGGTTACAATCAGCCCCAGCATTTT. The full variable domain, in which reference TRBV2 and TRBJ1-5 provide the parts outside the CDR3, is EPEVTQTPSHQVTQMGQEVILRCVPISNHLYFYWYRQILGQKVEFLVSFYNNEISEKSEIFDDQFSVERPDGSNFTLKIRSTKLEDSAMYFCASSEGLAGYNQPQHFGDGTRLSIL.